This TCR beta chain was found in a study of shared clonotypes between healthy human individuals. The study separated CD4+ cells into CD45RA+ naive and CD45RA-negative memory subsets. Comment on this clone: The antigen is unknown.

Study conclusions and caveats: Clonotypes shared by all four donors outscored non-shared clonotypes in generation probability. Memory subsets generally showed lower estimated richness than naive subsets.

Only in-frame clones appear in the TCRdb table, and some are missing; sequencing was by immunoSEQ multiplex PCR. The data contain a few million clones, almost 96% of them singletons. The sequencing sample was made of naive CD4+ T cells sorted from blood. Subset given: CD45RA+ positively selected. The receptor was isolated from a man younger than 35 in good health.

This chain's CDR3 is CASSADRGRGNSPLHF. CDR3 in DNA: TGTGCCAGCAGCGCCGACAGGGGTAGGGGTAATTCACCCCTCCACTTT. This sequence joins TRBV5-6 and TRBJ1-6; 8 bases fit TRBD1. Trimming removed 4 bases from V and 6 bases from J; junction bases left unmatched: 9. Germline V lookup: CDR1 SGHDT, CDR2 YYEEEE. The CDR3 has 16 amino acids. The full variable domain, completed using reference TRBV5-6 and TRBJ1-6, is DAGVTQSPTHLIKTRGQQVTLRCSPKSGHDTVSWYQQALGQGPQFIFQYYEEEERQRGNFPDRFSGHQFPNYSSELNVNALLLGDSALYLCASSADRGRGNSPLHFGNGTRLTVT.